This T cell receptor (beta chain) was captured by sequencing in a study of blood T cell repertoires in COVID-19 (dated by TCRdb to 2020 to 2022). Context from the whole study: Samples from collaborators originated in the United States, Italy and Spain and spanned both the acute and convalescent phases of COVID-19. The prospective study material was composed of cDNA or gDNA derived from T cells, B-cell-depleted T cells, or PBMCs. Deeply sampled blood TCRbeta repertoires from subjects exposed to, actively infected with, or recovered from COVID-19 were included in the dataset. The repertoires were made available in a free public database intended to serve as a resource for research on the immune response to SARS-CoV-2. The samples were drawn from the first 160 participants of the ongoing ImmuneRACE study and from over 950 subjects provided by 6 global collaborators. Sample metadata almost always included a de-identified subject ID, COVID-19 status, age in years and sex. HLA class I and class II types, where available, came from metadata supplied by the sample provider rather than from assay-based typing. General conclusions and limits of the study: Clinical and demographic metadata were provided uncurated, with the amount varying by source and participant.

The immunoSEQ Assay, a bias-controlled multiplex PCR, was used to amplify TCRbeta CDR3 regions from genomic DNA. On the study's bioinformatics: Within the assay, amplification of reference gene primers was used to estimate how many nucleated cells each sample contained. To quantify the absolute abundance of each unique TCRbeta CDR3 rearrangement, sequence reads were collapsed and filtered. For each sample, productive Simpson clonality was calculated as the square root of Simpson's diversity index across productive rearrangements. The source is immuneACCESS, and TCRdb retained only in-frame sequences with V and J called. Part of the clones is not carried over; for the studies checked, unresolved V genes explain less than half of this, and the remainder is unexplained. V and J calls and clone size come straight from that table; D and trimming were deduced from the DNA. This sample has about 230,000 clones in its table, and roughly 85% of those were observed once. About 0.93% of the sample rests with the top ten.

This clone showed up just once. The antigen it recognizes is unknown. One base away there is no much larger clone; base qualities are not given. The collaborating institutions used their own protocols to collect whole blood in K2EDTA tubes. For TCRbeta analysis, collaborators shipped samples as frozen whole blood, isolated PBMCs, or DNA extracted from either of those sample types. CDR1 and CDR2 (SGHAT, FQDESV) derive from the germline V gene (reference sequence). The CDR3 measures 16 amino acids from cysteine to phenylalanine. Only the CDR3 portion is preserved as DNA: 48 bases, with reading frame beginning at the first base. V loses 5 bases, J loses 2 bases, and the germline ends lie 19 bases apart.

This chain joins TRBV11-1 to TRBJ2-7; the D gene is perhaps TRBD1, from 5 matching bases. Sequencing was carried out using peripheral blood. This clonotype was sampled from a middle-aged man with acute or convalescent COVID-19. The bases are TGTGCCAGCAGCCCCCGACGACAGAAAACGGCCTACGAGCAGTACTTC. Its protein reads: CASSPRRQKTAYEQYF.